The sequence of this TCR beta chain was determined in a study of cytomegalovirus exposure and HLA in healthy donors. On this clone: The antigen is undetermined.

Study-level findings and limits: Previous analysis showed most TCR beta V segments were productive about 90% or about 30% of the time. It has been reported that TCR beta sequences accurately predicted the HLA-A and HLA-B alleles of most subjects.

The CDR3 runs to 13 residues. Trimming took off 8 bases at V and 0 bases at J, with 11 bases between the two ends. Germline V gene lookup returns CDR1 MNHEY and CDR2 SMNVEV (reference sequence). The PCR employed 60 Vbeta primers together with 13 Jbeta primers. This table comes from immunoSEQ multiplex PCR, and its TCRdb copy is limited to in-frame clones, with some not included. The data contain roughly 120,000 clones, about 80% of them seen just once; the ten biggest clones take up 2.5% to 3.5%. V gene TRBV27 combines with J gene TRBJ2-7, with D maybe TRBD2 (5 bases). The sequenced sample consisted of PBMCs. The TCR was taken from a male donor in good health and CMV-seronegative. The DNA for the CDR3 is TGTGCCAGCCAGAGGGCTACCTCCTACGAGCAGTACTTC. Protein sequence: CASQRATSYEQYF.